This T cell receptor beta chain emerged from a study of CD8+ T cells in alopecia areata. Once RNA had been extracted, it was reverse transcribed into cDNA to act as the sequencing template. Clones were read by immunoSEQ multiplex PCR, and TCRdb kept only the in-frame ones, dropping some. This sample yields about 280,000 clones, of which 58% are seen a single time; around 1.7% belongs to the top ten. The treatment is: oral pan-JAK inhibitor, 5-10 mg twice daily. The CDR3 consists of 15 residues. V was clipped by 0 bases and J by 4 bases; unmatched bases: 4. The germline CDR1 and CDR2 sequences are LNHNV and YYDKDF (reference sequence).

V usage is TRBV15 and J usage is TRBJ1-2; 8 positions agree with TRBD1. The sample consisted of CD4+ T cells sorted from blood, taken at week 24, from a patient treated with tofacitinib. This receptor was taken from a human donor with alopecia areata. The CDR3 loop reads CATSREDRDGYGYTF. In DNA form, the CDR3 reads TGTGCCACCAGCAGAGAGGACAGGGACGGCTATGGCTACACCTTC.